What follows are 26 T cell receptor beta chains derived from one specimen sequenced in a study of cytomegalovirus exposure and HLA in healthy donors. PCR employed 60 Vbeta and 13 Jbeta primers. Libraries were prepared by immunoSEQ multiplex PCR; TCRdb keeps only in-frame clonotypes and omits some of them. The table lists about 180,000 clones, around 73% of them singletons, with over 2% in the top ten. Sequencing input: PBMCs. The receptors come from a man aged 55 to 70 in good health and CMV-seronegative.

The gene calls are TRBV30 and TRBJ1-6, with 7 positions matching TRBD1. Per the germline V gene, CDR1 is GTSNPN and CDR2 is SVGIG (reference sequence). The V segment lost 0 bases and the J segment 7 bases; nucleotides outside the gene matches: 6. The CDR3 runs 15 residues. CDR3 protein: CAWSVSDRENSPLHF. For the CDR3, the DNA is TGTGCCTGGAGTGTAAGCGACAGGGAGAATTCACCCCTCCACTTT.

To note about this clone: Other DNA sequences in this sample translate to the same CDR3. The chain joins TRBV5-6 to TRBJ1-1; no definite D call. With 0 bases removed from V and 10 bases from J, the gap between germline ends came to 13 bases. This CDR3 spans 13 amino acids. Germline lookup yields CDR1 SGHDT and CDR2 YYEEEE. CDR3: CASSLAGPSGAFF. Here the CDR3 DNA reads TGTGCCAGCAGCTTGGCCGGTCCCTCCGGAGCTTTCTTT. The whole variable domain, remainder taken from reference TRBV5-6 and TRBJ1-1, is DAGVTQSPTHLIKTRGQQVTLRCSPKSGHDTVSWYQQALGQGPQFIFQYYEEEERQRGNFPDRFSGHQFPNYSSELNVNALLLGDSALYLCASSLAGPSGAFFGQGTRLTVV.

CDR3 sequence reads: CASSPPSRANEQFF. CDR3 sequence (DNA): TGTGCCAGCTCACCACCCTCCAGGGCCAATGAGCAGTTCTTC. The J gene is TRBJ2-1, the V gene TRBV18, with D tentatively TRBD1 (5 bases). The CDR3 is 14 residues long. Trimming took 0 bases from V and 6 from J, leaving 9 bases between them. Per the germline V gene, CDR1 is KGHSH and CDR2 is LQKENI.

V is TRBV6-1 and J is TRBJ1-6; the D is unclear. The CDR3 is 14 amino acids. V was trimmed by 4 bases and J by 5 bases, leaving 9 bases between them. The germline CDR1 and CDR2 sequences are MNHNS and SASEGT. Here the CDR3 DNA reads TGTGCCAGCAGTGTACGGGAGAATAATTCACCCCTCCACTTT. Protein product: CASSVRENNSPLHF.

The rearrangement links TRBV27 to TRBJ1-1; 8 bases fit TRBD1. This CDR3 contains 12 residues. J lost 7 bases, V lost 5 bases, and 3 bases had no gene match. Germline CDR1 MNHEY, CDR2 SMNVEV (reference sequence). CDR3 sequence reads: CASSLQGGEAFF. The DNA of the CDR3 is TGTGCCAGCAGTCTACAGGGGGGTGAAGCTTTCTTT.

The J gene is TRBJ2-5, the V gene TRBV7-8; perhaps TRBD2 as D (5 bases). V was clipped by 5 bases and J by 4 bases, with 17 bases between them. Germline lookup yields CDR1 SGHVS and CDR2 FQNEAQ. The CDR3 runs to 15 residues. The CDR3 loop is CASSPVASQGETQYF. CDR3 bases: TGTGCCAGCAGCCCCGTCGCTAGCCAAGGAGAGACCCAGTACTTC.

The V and J genes are TRBV11-2 and TRBJ2-7; perhaps TRBD2 as D (5 bases). CDR1 is SGHAT and CDR2 is FQNNGV in the germline V gene. Trimming left V 4 bases short and J 3 bases short, with 13 bases between. This CDR3 contains 14 residues. DNA for the CDR3: TGTGCCAGCAGCTCCCGGACCGGGGACTACGAGCAGTACTTC. It translates to CASSSRTGDYEQYF.

J is TRBJ1-4 and V is TRBV7-6, with 7 bases identical to TRBD1. CDR1 and CDR2 from the germline V gene are SGHVS and FNYEAQ. Trimming cost V 3 bases and J 5 bases; bases outside gene matches: 6. The length of the CDR3 is 15 residues. The CDR3 spells CASSLTRTGNEKLFF. DNA for the CDR3: TGTGCCAGCAGCTTGACACGGACAGGCAATGAAAAACTGTTTTTT. The whole variable domain, remainder taken from reference TRBV7-6 and TRBJ1-4, is GAGVSQSPRYKVTKRGQDVALRCDPISGHVSLYWYRQALGQGPEFLTYFNYEAQQDKSGLPNDRFSAERPEGSISTLTIQRTEQRDSAMYRCASSLTRTGNEKLFFGSGTQLSVL.

This sequence joins TRBV2 and TRBJ2-5; 8 bases agree with TRBD1. The ends lost 3 bases at V and 7 bases at J; junction bases unmatched: 10. Germline CDR1 SNHLY, CDR2 FYNNEI. The CDR3 contains 15 residues. The CDR3 loop reads CASSDTRQGAGTQYF. In DNA form, the CDR3 reads TGTGCCAGCAGTGATACGCGGCAGGGGGCGGGGACCCAGTACTTC.

The genes are TRBV10-3 and TRBJ2-1; D is ambiguous. The CDR3 extends over 13 amino acids. V was shortened by 7 bases and J by 5 bases, with 12 bases between the two germline ends. Germline V gene data show CDR1 as ENHRY and CDR2 as SYGVKD. The CDR3 DNA reads as TGTGCCATCACCCCATTAGAGAACAATGAGCAGTTCTTC. This encodes CAITPLENNEQFF.

The CDR3 bases are TGTGCCAGCAGTTCCACGGACAGGGTTGGTGGCTACACCTTC. Its protein is CASSSTDRVGGYTF. The V call is TRBV28, the J call TRBJ1-2; 8 nucleotides agree with TRBD1. V shed 4 bases and J 7 bases; nucleotides not matched to a gene: 8. The CDR3 has 14 residues. In germline, CDR1 is MDHEN, CDR2 SYDVKM.

The chain employs TRBV2 and TRBJ2-5; tentative D call: TRBD1 (6 bases). With the DNA end fitting TRBJ2-7 better, the J assignment may be wrong. CDR3 length: 14 amino acids. Germline CDR1 SNHLY, CDR2 FYNNEI. The CDR3 DNA reads as TGTGCCAGCACCAACAGGGATCTTTCCTACGAGCAGTACTTC. Residues: CASTNRDLSYEQYF.

This chain connects TRBV2 to TRBJ2-6, with D perhaps TRBD1 (6 bases). Trimming took off 5 bases at V and 4 bases at J, with 12 bases between the two ends. The CDR3 covers 15 residues. CDR1 and CDR2 (germline): SNHLY, FYNNEI. CDR3 nucleotide sequence: TGTGCCAGCAGTCTTACAGGGCCCGGGGCCAACGTCCTGACTTTC. Translation: CASSLTGPGANVLTF.

The chain is built from TRBV7-7 and TRBJ2-7, with 8 bases aligning to TRBD2. Germline-derived CDR1 and CDR2 are SSHAT and FNYEAQ (reference sequence). The J segment lost 5 bases and the V segment lost 5 bases, leaving 8 bases of the junction unmatched. The CDR3 length is 14 residues. The CDR3 loop reads CASSLGTSGHEQYF. The CDR3 DNA reads as TGTGCCAGCAGCCTTGGAACTAGCGGCCACGAGCAGTACTTC. Together with reference TRBV7-7 and TRBJ2-7, the CDR3 gives the full variable domain: GAGVSQSPRYKVTKRGQDVTLRCDPISSHATLYWYQQALGQGPEFLTYFNYEAQPDKSGLPSDRFSAERPEGSISTLTIQRTEQRDSAMYRCASSLGTSGHEQYFGPGTRLTVT.

This clone was seen just once. The chain carries TRBV2 and TRBJ2-7; D is perhaps TRBD2 (5 bases). V was clipped by 5 bases and J by 2 bases, with 10 bases between them. The CDR3 extends over 13 amino acids. Germline CDR1 and CDR2: SNHLY and FYNNEI. CDR3 DNA sequence: TGTGCCAGCAGTCCTGAGAGGGCCTACGAGCAGTACTTC. Amino acids: CASSPERAYEQYF.

The chain couples TRBV10-3 to TRBJ2-1; 8 bases match TRBD1. Germline lookup yields CDR1 ENHRY and CDR2 SYGVKD. The CDR3 has 15 residues. The junction had 10 bases not matched to a gene; V was cut back by 4 bases and J by 8 bases. Here the CDR3 reads CAISAPDRVSDEQFF. Here the CDR3 DNA reads TGTGCCATCAGTGCTCCGGACAGGGTAAGCGATGAGCAGTTCTTC.

The DNA for the CDR3 is TGTGCCAGCAGCTTAGGCCGGGACACCTACGAGCAGTACTTC. Protein: CASSLGRDTYEQYF. The J gene is TRBJ2-7, the V gene TRBV13, with D perhaps TRBD1 (6 bases). The CDR3 runs to 14 residues. Trimming shortened V by 0 bases and J by 2 bases, and 8 bases separated the two germline ends. Germline CDR1 is PRHDT and CDR2 is FYEKMQ (reference sequence).

The rearrangement links TRBV5-4 to TRBJ2-5; D possibly corresponds to TRBD2 (6 bases). Germline V gene lookup returns CDR1 SGHNT and CDR2 YYREEE (reference sequence). V was cut by 0 bases and J by 4 bases, with 7 bases left in between. The CDR3 extends over 13 amino acids. The CDR3 here is CASSLVGGETQYF. CDR3 in DNA: TGTGCCAGCAGCTTGGTGGGGGGAGAGACCCAGTACTTC. The whole variable domain, filled in from reference TRBV5-4 and TRBJ2-5, reads ETGVTQSPTHLIKTRGQQVTLRCSSQSGHNTVSWYQQALGQGPQFIFQYYREEENGRGNFPPRFSGLQFPNYSSELNVNALELDDSALYLCASSLVGGETQYFGPGTRLLVL.

This clone was counted between two and nine times. The V and J genes are TRBV6-6 and TRBJ1-4; 8 bases map to TRBD1. Trimming cost V 2 bases and J 8 bases; bases outside gene matches: 7. Germline V lookup: CDR1 MNHNY, CDR2 SVGAGI (reference sequence). The CDR3 is made up of 15 amino acids. CDR3 sequence (DNA): TGTGCCAGCAGTTACATAGGACAGGGCCGCGAAAAACTGTTTTTT. Amino acids: CASSYIGQGREKLFF.

The sample holds one count of this clone. The V gene is TRBV7-8, the J gene TRBJ2-5; 7 bases are a match to TRBD2. The trim removed 5 bases at V and 2 bases at J, leaving 5 bases unmatched. CDR1 is SGHVS, CDR2 FQNEAQ, per germline. This CDR3 is 14 amino acids long. The CDR3 protein is CASSPKREQETQYF. CDR3 in DNA: TGTGCCAGCAGCCCTAAGCGGGAACAAGAGACCCAGTACTTC. The full variable domain, completed using reference TRBV7-8 and TRBJ2-5, is GAGVSQSPRYKVAKRGQDVALRCDPISGHVSLFWYQQALGQGPEFLTYFQNEAQLDKSGLPSDRFFAERPEGSVSTLKIQRTQQEDSAVYLCASSPKREQETQYFGPGTRLLVL.

The chain has TRBV2 and TRBJ1-2; 9 bases are a match to TRBD1. The CDR3 is 14 residues long. Unmatched junction bases numbered 3, after V lost 3 bases and J lost 4 bases. CDR1 is SNHLY and CDR2 is FYNNEI in the germline V gene. In nucleotides, the CDR3 is TGTGCCAGCAGTGAGGGACAGGGTTTCTATGGCTACACCTTC. This codes for CASSEGQGFYGYTF.

V usage is TRBV27 and J usage is TRBJ2-2, with TRBD2 matching over 8 bases. CDR3 length equals 16 residues. Trimming cost V 5 bases and J 5 bases; bases outside gene matches: 10. Germline values: CDR1 MNHEY, CDR2 SMNVEV (reference sequence). CDR3 sequence (DNA): TGTGCCAGCAGTCCTCGGGGTAGCGGGAAGACCGGGGAGCTGTTTTTT. Protein sequence: CASSPRGSGKTGELFF.

CDR3 bases: TGCGCCAGCAGCTTGGGCGCCGGCAATCAGCCCCAGCATTTT. This gives the protein CASSLGAGNQPQHF. The chain carries TRBV5-1 and TRBJ1-5; D gene unclear. The germline V gene encodes CDR1 SGHRS and CDR2 YFSETQ. The CDR3 contains 14 residues. V was trimmed by 0 bases and J by 2 bases, leaving 6 bases between them.

The rearrangement links TRBV6-1 to TRBJ2-5; a weak D match, TRBD1 (7 bases). CDR1 and CDR2 from the germline V gene are MNHNS and SASEGT. Trimming removed 3 bases at V and 4 bases at J, with 18 bases between. CDR3 length equals 16 residues. CDR3 DNA sequence: TGTGCCAGCAGTGAGGTGCCAGGTCAGGGGGGAGAGACCCAGTACTTC. It codes for CASSEVPGQGGETQYF.

The chain is built from TRBV14 and TRBJ2-3, with D possibly being TRBD2 (5 bases). CDR1 and CDR2 (germline): SGHDN, FVKESK. The germline V and J ends were trimmed by 0 bases and 6 bases, with 19 bases remaining between them. There are 17 residues in the CDR3. The CDR3 DNA reads TGTGCCAGCAGCCAAGATCAGACGGGCTTTCGGAGGGATACGCAGTATTTT. It codes for CASSQDQTGFRRDTQYF.

This chain connects TRBV30 to TRBJ2-1; 12 nucleotides align to TRBD2. The germline V gene has CDR1 GTSNPN and CDR2 SVGIG (reference sequence). The V segment lost 2 bases and the J segment 0 bases; nucleotides outside the gene matches: 11. This CDR3 spans 19 amino acids. The CDR3 protein is CAWSLLLAGGASSYNEQFF. In DNA form, the CDR3 reads TGTGCCTGGAGTCTTCTACTAGCGGGAGGCGCCAGCTCCTACAATGAGCAGTTCTTC.